This TCR beta chain stems from a study of siplizumab effects on memory and regulatory T cells. Of note for this clone: The antigen remains unidentified.

Study findings and constraints: To unstimulated subsets, only a minor fraction of alloreactive clones could be mapped.

The CDR3 extends over 20 amino acids. Germline V gene lookup returns CDR1 SGHTA and CDR2 FQGTGA. J lost 0 bases, V lost 2 bases, and 14 bases had no gene match. Here immunoSEQ multiplex PCR was the method, and the copy in TCRdb shows in-frame clones only, minus some. The sample yields about 85,000 clones, 95% seen once. This chain connects TRBV7-3 to TRBJ1-5, with 9 bases matching TRBD1. The sample taken for sequencing was CD8+ T cells sorted from blood. This receptor was taken from a human donor in good health. CDR3 nucleotide sequence: TGTGCCAGCAGCTTATTCTCGGTGGGGACAGGGCTTGATAGCAATCAGCCCCAGCATTTT. It codes for CASSLFSVGTGLDSNQPQHF.